Described below is a single T cell receptor beta chain sequence and its context. The specificity of this receptor is unknown. Nothing much larger sits one base from this clone, and base qualities are not available. This specimen comes from a study of post-analysis software for immune sequencing data (dated by TCRdb to between 2014 and 2016). Study-level background: Relapsing-remitting, secondary progressive and progressive-relapsing multiple sclerosis were recorded as disease courses, and subtype annotation was lacking for some patients. A subset of samples was prepared in parallel using single-end sample barcoding, then pooled and co-amplified after Illumina adapter ligation. The multiple sclerosis patient repertoires were compared with about a dozen previously published healthy control repertoires from donors aged 6 to 25 years. Broad study findings and their caveats: Multiple sclerosis patients had significantly lower normalized Chao1 diversity than controls, a result that suggests substantial peripheral T-cell clonal expansion. The multiple sclerosis patient group was slightly younger than the control group. Direct clustering with F measure showed strong co-clustering of samples prepared in the same batch, prompting a batch-effect correction. A few TRBV segments, including TRBV5-6, TRBV5-1 and TRBV20-1, were significantly more frequent in patients than controls.

CDR3 length: 13 amino acids, cysteine to phenylalanine. Here the CDR3 DNA is all that survives: 39 bases in frame from base 1. V is clipped by 4 bases and J by 8 bases, and the sequence between their germline boundaries is 12 bases long. According to the germline V gene, CDR1 reads KGHSH and CDR2 reads LQKENI. TCR beta repertoires were profiled from peripheral blood of roughly 13 young patients with multiple sclerosis to demonstrate the VDJtools post-analysis software. Multiple sclerosis patients were children and adolescents aged 6 to 15 years. Library preparation employed PCR. Sequencing was carried out with an Illumina HiSeq 2500. To reduce PCR and sequencing biases, unique molecular identifiers were incorporated into the TCR beta cDNA libraries. Every 1 to 10 million input T cells yielded approximately 500,000 cDNA molecules, meaning each molecule approximated one T cell. Patient libraries were prepared and sequenced with the same protocol used for the earlier healthy control dataset. Samples belonging to the same batch were prepared together, multiplexed and sequenced on a shared HiSeq lane. For the original study's pipeline: Raw barcoded reads were processed with MIGEC, discarding single-read molecular identifier groups before consensus assembly and CDR3 extraction. Clonotype tables were post-analysed with VDJtools, and diversity was normalized by down-sampling all datasets to the smallest sample size. In repertoire overlap clustering, CDR3 amino acid sequences, but not nucleotide sequences, were matched to correct batch-related cross-sample contamination. The public sequencing data were trimmed at Q25 with fastp and processed into clonotypes with MiXCR by TCRdb, which kept only in-frame beta chains. A single entry per CDR3 protein holds the most common genes and DNA from its merged rows. The V and J calls reflect TCRdb's pipeline rather than the authors' work. In this sample the table shows approximately 160,000 distinct CDR3 sequences, 30% of which occur a single time. The ten largest clones capture about 1.6% of the sample.

The chain joins TRBV18 to TRBJ2-1; the D gene cannot be named for sure. Sample: blood. The TCR originated in a girl under 18 with multiple sclerosis. The base sequence is TGTGCCAGCTCACTTCGGGCCGACGATGAGCAGTTCTTC. This sequence encodes CASSLRADDEQFF.